These T cell receptor beta chains were read from a single sample in a study of T cells in Graves' hyperthyroidism and ophthalmopathy. TCRdb re-called the multiplex PCR reads with MiXCR, one entry per CDR3 protein. The sample shows about 400,000 distinct CDR3 sequences, 15% of them seen only once. The specimen was blood. Receptor source: a woman under 40 with Graves' hyperthyroidism. CDR3s include the opening cysteine and the closing phenylalanine or tryptophan. D genes are given only for firm matches. Where a row states a size, it is once, few, many or the class of an expanded clone; other rows omit it.

TRBJ2-2 | . | few | TRBV28 | CASSLGRWELFF | TGTGCCAGCAGTTTGGGGCGGTGGGAGCTGTTTTTT
TRBJ2-1 | . | few | TRBV19 | CASKDFGGTGSYNEQFF | TGTGCCAGTAAGGATTTTGGCGGCACCGGCTCCTACAATGAGCAGTTCTTC
TRBJ1-2 | . | once | TRBV19 | CASTPSGPLGYTF | TGTGCCAGTACCCCTTCCGGGCCCCTCGGCTACACCTTC
TRBJ1-4 | TRBD1 | . | TRBV5-1 | CASSWGQDNEKLFF | TGCGCCAGCAGCTGGGGACAGGATAATGAAAAACTGTTTTTT
TRBJ2-1 | . | many | TRBV28 | CAVGRLSQGEQFF | TGTGCCGTAGGAAGACTAAGTCAGGGTGAGCAGTTCTTC
TRBJ2-2 | . | many | TRBV24-1 | CATRASGGGTNTGELFF | TGTGCCACCCGCGCCAGTGGAGGGGGAACCAACACCGGGGAGCTGTTTTTT
TRBJ2-7 | . | few | TRBV7-9 | CASSLGSGKEQYF | TGTGCCAGCAGCTTAGGCTCAGGGAAGGAGCAGTACTTC
TRBJ1-1 | TRBD1 | many | TRBV11-2 | CASSSTGAAGRNTEAFF | TGTGCCAGCAGCTCCACAGGGGCCGCCGGTAGGAACACTGAAGCTTTCTTT
TRBJ2-7 | TRBD1 | . | TRBV28 | CASISRDSLYEQYF | TGTGCCAGCATCTCCCGGGACAGTCTCTACGAGCAGTACTTC
TRBJ1-6 | TRBD1 | few | TRBV20-1 | CSARGTGYSPLHF | TGCAGTGCTAGGGGGACAGGGTATTCACCCCTCCACTTT
TRBJ2-3 | TRBD2 | many | TRBV28 | CASSIIAGGGTDTQYF | TGTGCCAGCAGTATTATAGCGGGAGGAGGTACAGATACGCAGTATTTT
TRBJ2-1 | TRBD1 | . | TRBV6-1 | CASSDPQGETSFNEQFF | TGTGCCAGCAGTGACCCACAGGGGGAAACTTCTTTTAACGAGCAGTTCTTC
TRBJ2-5 | . | . | TRBV28 | CALLSAGADSNTQYF | TGTGCCCTCCTCTCGGCGGGGGCCGATAGTAATACACAGTACTTC
TRBJ2-1 | . | few | TRBV3-1 | CASSHRPMEQFF | TGTGCCAGCAGCCATCGGCCGATGGAGCAGTTCTTC
TRBJ2-7 | TRBD2 | many | TRBV30 | CAWSKGLAVYEQYF | TGTGCCTGGAGTAAAGGACTAGCGGTCTACGAGCAGTACTTC
TRBJ2-4 | . | few | TRBV7-9 | CASGPFPIKGAKNIQYF | TGTGCCAGCGGCCCTTTTCCCATAAAGGGAGCCAAAAACATTCAGTACTTC
TRBJ1-4 | . | once | TRBV28 | CASGPGGTNEKLFF | TGTGCCAGCGGCCCAGGTGGGACTAATGAAAAACTGTTTTTT
TRBJ2-5 | . | many | TRBV20-1 | CSADQGRQETQYF | TGCAGTGCTGACCAGGGTAGGCAAGAGACCCAGTACTTC
TRBJ2-5 | . | few | TRBV6-1 | CASMAGEDETQYF | TGTGCCAGCATGGCAGGGGAAGACGAGACCCAGTACTTC
TRBJ1-5 | TRBD1 | . | TRBV6-2/TRBV6-3 | CASSENGGDRAQPQHF | TGTGCCAGCAGTGAAAACGGGGGGGACAGGGCCCAGCCCCAGCATTTT